This is a list of T cell receptor beta chains from one sample in a study of regulatory T cells in long-lasting Graves disease. TCRdb re-derived calls from the multiplex PCR reads in MiXCR, one entry per CDR3 protein. Of hundreds of thousands of distinct CDR3 sequences detected, 16% appear once; the ten largest clones hold around 19%. These data also formed part of another study, on T cells in Graves' hyperthyroidism and ophthalmopathy.

Source: peripheral blood mononuclear cells (PBMCs), taken at new diagnosis, from a patient treated with antithyroid drugs. These receptors originate from a woman in her thirties with Graves disease. Each CDR3 is given with its conserved first and last residue. The D gene is left open where the match is weak. Clone size appears in some rows only: once, few, many, or a class for an expanded clone.

d_gene | j_gene | abundance | v_gene | CDR3aa | CDR3nt
NA | TRBJ1-2 | many | TRBV12-5 | CASGMDTRDGYTF | TGTGCTAGTGGAATGGACACAAGAGATGGCTACACCTTC
NA | TRBJ2-2 | few | TRBV24-1 | CATSDFGQNTGELFF | TGTGCCACCAGTGATTTTGGTCAGAACACCGGGGAGCTGTTTTTT
NA | TRBJ1-4 | many | TRBV28 | CASSSGGPDEKLFF | TGTGCCAGCAGTTCTGGGGGGCCAGATGAAAAACTGTTTTTT
TRBD1 | TRBJ2-3 | few | TRBV12-3/TRBV12-4 | CASSLEWDRTQYF | TGTGCCAGCAGTTTAGAGTGGGACAGAACGCAGTATTTT
TRBD2 | TRBJ2-7 | many | TRBV15 | CATSLLAGDYEQYF | TGTGCCACCAGCCTACTAGCGGGAGATTACGAGCAGTACTTC
TRBD1 | TRBJ1-1 | many | TRBV6-2/TRBV6-3 | CASRQGLDTEAFF | TGTGCCAGCAGACAGGGGTTGGACACTGAAGCTTTCTTT
NA | TRBJ1-1 | many | TRBV2 | CASSGMNTEAFF | TGTGCCAGCAGCGGCATGAACACTGAAGCTTTCTTT
NA | TRBJ1-2 | many | TRBV2 | CASSEGGGYYGYTF | TGTGCCAGCAGTGAAGGGGGGGGCTACTATGGCTACACCTTC
NA | TRBJ1-5 | few | TRBV7-9 | CASSKGGDQPQHF | TGTGCCAGCAGCAAGGGGGGGGACCAGCCCCAGCATTTT
TRBD2 | TRBJ2-3 | many | TRBV2 | CASPFLAGATDTQYF | TGTGCCAGCCCATTTCTAGCGGGGGCCACAGATACGCAGTATTTT
NA | TRBJ1-4 | many | TRBV6-2/TRBV6-3 | CASSDLANREKLFF | TGTGCCAGCAGTGACCTAGCGAACCGAGAAAAACTGTTTTTT
TRBD2 | TRBJ2-5 | NA | TRBV5-1 | CASSLAAGVGPKQETQYF | TGCGCCAGCAGCTTGGCCGCGGGAGTGGGCCCTAAGCAAGAGACCCAGTACTTC
NA | TRBJ2-4 | NA | TRBV6-1 | CATTGGSPGTKNIQYF | TGTGCCACCACGGGGGGCAGCCCAGGGACCAAAAACATTCAGTACTTC
NA | TRBJ1-2 | few | TRBV5-1 | CASSAVGLGYGYTF | TGCGCCAGCAGTGCGGTGGGCTTGGGCTATGGCTACACCTTC
NA | TRBJ1-1 | NA | TRBV2 | CASDHDRLNTEAFF | TGTGCCAGCGACCATGACAGGCTGAACACTGAAGCTTTCTTT
NA | TRBJ1-2 | few | TRBV6-1 | CASSEIGNYGYTF | TGTGCCAGCAGTGAAATAGGGAACTATGGCTACACCTTC
TRBD1 | TRBJ1-4 | few | TRBV5-1 | CASKETGGEKLFF | TGCGCCAGCAAGGAGACAGGGGGGGAAAAACTGTTTTTT
NA | TRBJ1-2 | NA | TRBV28 | CASRPGQRGNGYTF | TGTGCCAGCAGGCCTGGACAGCGGGGGAATGGCTACACCTTC
NA | TRBJ1-5 | many | TRBV12-3/TRBV12-4 | CASRQGSSNQPQHF | TGTGCCAGCAGGCAGGGAAGCAGTAATCAGCCCCAGCATTTT
NA | TRBJ1-1 | once | TRBV10-2 | CASSLFKTGNTEAFF | TGCGCCAGCAGCCTGTTTAAAACAGGGAACACTGAAGCTTTCTTT
NA | TRBJ2-1 | many | TRBV2 | CAIKDLPGDEQFF | TGTGCCATTAAGGACCTCCCGGGGGATGAGCAGTTCTTC
NA | TRBJ1-5 | few | TRBV3-1 | CASSQEPRGNQPQHF | TGTGCCAGCAGCCAAGAACCACGGGGCAATCAGCCCCAGCATTTT
NA | TRBJ1-2 | NA | TRBV3-1 | CASSQESREGYGYTF | TGTGCCAGCAGCCAAGAATCGAGGGAGGGGTACGGCTACACCTTC
NA | TRBJ1-5 | many | TRBV3-1 | CASSRVRGAQPHSNQPQHF | TGTGCCAGCAGCCGAGTCAGAGGAGCACAGCCTCATAGCAATCAGCCCCAGCATTTT
NA | TRBJ2-7 | NA | TRBV6-5 | CASSYGDLLSYEQYF | TGTGCCAGCAGTTACGGAGACCTTCTCTCCTACGAGCAGTACTTC
NA | TRBJ2-3 | many | TRBV2 | CASKRAGTDTQYF | TGTGCCAGCAAGAGGGCAGGCACAGATACGCAGTATTTT
NA | TRBJ1-5 | many | TRBV19 | CASSSGTRAYQPQHF | TGTGCCAGTAGTTCCGGGACCAGGGCCTATCAGCCCCAGCATTTT
NA | TRBJ1-1 | many | TRBV12-3/TRBV12-4 | CASSLTGVNTEAFF | TGTGCCAGCAGCTTAACCGGGGTGAACACTGAAGCTTTCTTT
NA | TRBJ1-6 | few | TRBV9 | CASSVGGTAASPLHF | TGTGCCAGCAGCGTAGGGGGCACCGCGGCGTCACCCCTCCACTTT
TRBD1 | TRBJ2-5 | many | TRBV7-8 | CASRWRQGQETQYF | TGTGCCAGCAGATGGAGACAGGGACAAGAGACCCAGTACTTC
NA | TRBJ1-5 | many | TRBV27 | CASSSIPSQPQHF | TGTGCCAGCAGTTCTATTCCTTCTCAGCCCCAGCATTTT
TRBD2 | TRBJ2-3 | NA | TRBV27 | CASSILAEGTDTQYF | TGTGCCAGCAGTATACTAGCGGAGGGCACAGATACGCAGTATTTT
NA | TRBJ2-1 | many | TRBV15 | CATSRADTHNEQFF | TGTGCCACCAGCAGAGCGGACACTCACAATGAGCAGTTCTTC
NA | TRBJ1-2 | many | TRBV11-2 | CASSTRATDNYGYTF | TGTGCCAGCAGCACCCGAGCCACTGACAACTATGGCTACACCTTC
NA | TRBJ1-6 | NA | TRBV19 | CASSITDSPLHF | TGTGCCAGTAGTATCACCGATTCACCCCTCCACTTT
TRBD1 | TRBJ2-7 | many | TRBV24-1 | CATSDPDRGGEQYF | TGTGCCACCAGTGACCCCGACAGGGGTGGGGAGCAGTACTTC
NA | TRBJ2-2 | many | TRBV7-2 | CASSLVVAFTGELFF | TGTGCCAGCAGCTTAGTAGTAGCGTTCACCGGGGAGCTGTTTTTT
TRBD2 | TRBJ2-7 | few | TRBV11-1 | CASSLDASGTYEQYF | TGTGCCAGCAGCTTAGATGCTAGCGGGACCTACGAGCAGTACTTC
NA | TRBJ2-7 | few | TRBV7-8 | CASSLSSWGGMSEQYF | TGTGCCAGCAGCTTATCTAGCTGGGGAGGAATGTCCGAGCAGTACTTC
NA | TRBJ1-5 | many | TRBV12-3/TRBV12-4 | CASSLMGNSNQPQHF | TGTGCCAGCAGTTTAATGGGTAATAGCAATCAGCCCCAGCATTTT
TRBD1 | TRBJ2-1 | NA | TRBV7-3 | CASSLKVQGASGNEQFF | TGTGCCAGCAGCTTAAAGGTACAGGGGGCGTCGGGCAATGAGCAGTTCTTC
NA | TRBJ1-4 | NA | TRBV2 | CASSRDTVFEKLFF | TGTGCCAGCAGTCGGGACACCGTCTTTGAAAAACTGTTTTTT
NA | TRBJ1-2 | few | TRBV20-1 | CSARVGSYGYTF | TGCAGTGCTAGAGTAGGGTCGTATGGCTACACCTTC
NA | TRBJ1-6 | NA | TRBV3-1 | CASSPQDRGDSPLHF | TGTGCCAGCAGCCCGCAGGACAGAGGGGATTCACCCCTCCACTTT
TRBD2 | TRBJ2-2 | few | TRBV5-1 | CASSFILARNPGELFF | TGCGCCAGCAGCTTCATACTAGCGCGAAACCCCGGGGAGCTGTTTTTT
NA | TRBJ1-1 | many | TRBV19 | CASSHPGPNTEAFF | TGTGCCAGTAGTCATCCCGGACCGAACACTGAAGCTTTCTTT
TRBD2 | TRBJ2-7 | many | TRBV20-1 | CSARDLASGRAEVEQYF | TGCAGTGCTAGAGATCTGGCTAGCGGGAGGGCCGAGGTCGAGCAGTACTTC
TRBD1 | TRBJ1-1 | many | TRBV6-1 | CASSVVEGAGTEAFF | TGTGCCAGCAGTGTAGTAGAGGGGGCCGGGACTGAAGCTTTCTTT
TRBD2 | TRBJ2-5 | NA | TRBV4-1 | CASSQREGRGETQYF | TGCGCCAGCAGCCAAAGGGAGGGGCGAGGAGAGACCCAGTACTTC
TRBD1 | TRBJ1-2 | many | TRBV2 | CASYKQGLHGYTF | TGTGCCAGCTATAAACAGGGGTTGCATGGCTACACCTTC
NA | TRBJ2-2 | NA | TRBV27 | CASSLVNIAGELFF | TGTGCCAGCAGTCTTGTAAATATCGCCGGGGAGCTGTTTTTT
NA | TRBJ2-1 | few | TRBV24-1 | CATSDQGGAGAYNEQFF | TGTGCCACCAGTGACCAGGGGGGCGCGGGAGCCTACAATGAGCAGTTCTTC
TRBD2 | TRBJ2-5 | many | TRBV2 | CASVRGVETQYF | TGTGCCAGCGTTCGGGGGGTAGAGACCCAGTACTTC